This passage covers 31 T cell receptor beta chains from one sample sequenced in a study of CXCR3-negative and CXCR3-positive naive CD8 T cells. All TRB cDNA libraries came from 5' RACE performed with UMI labels. TCRdb reprocessed the 5' RACE reads; each CDR3 protein has one entry and no DNA is given. The sample has tens of thousands of distinct CDR3 sequences. Input material: memory CD8+ T cells from blood. All receptors derive from a human donor in good health. Some clones in this sample may be carry-over from other donors' samples.

V is TRBV27 and J is TRBJ2-7. The CDR3 length is 14 residues. Germline CDR1 MNHEY, CDR2 SMNVEV (reference sequence). The CDR3 reads CASSPTFGYHEQYF.

The chain recombines TRBV28 with TRBJ2-7; TCRdb gives TRBD2 as the D gene, but with no DNA this cannot be confirmed. The CDR3 loop spans 14 amino acids. Germline CDR1 reads MDHEN; CDR2 reads SYDVKM. This chain's CDR3 is CASSSRGGWAEQYF.

The rearrangement uses TRBV7-6 and TRBJ2-5. Germline assignment: CDR1 SGHVS and CDR2 FNYEAQ. This CDR3 has 16 residues. CDR3 in amino acids: CASSFGQVGVQETQYF.

The chain has TRBV5-1 and TRBJ2-7; TCRdb's D call of TRBD1 is untestable without DNA. CDR3 length: 16 residues. Germline V gene data show CDR1 as SGHRS and CDR2 as YFSETQ. The CDR3 region is CASSLAGTALIYEQYF.

The rearrangement joins TRBV2 to TRBJ2-4; as DNA is missing, the TRBD1 call by TCRdb cannot be tested. The V gene's germline CDR1 is SNHLY and CDR2 FYNNEI. The CDR3 covers 13 residues. The CDR3 spells CASTPEPLDIQYF.

The V gene is TRBV5-5, the J gene TRBJ2-7; as DNA is missing, the TRBD1 call by TCRdb cannot be tested. The CDR3 spans 14 residues. Looked up from germline, CDR1 is SGHKS and CDR2 is YYEKEE (reference sequence). The CDR3 reads CASSLEGQDQGQYF.

The chain links TRBV11-1 to TRBJ2-7; the TCRdb D gene call, TRBD2, has no DNA to confirm it. There are 15 residues in the CDR3. Germline values: CDR1 SGHAT, CDR2 FQDESV (reference sequence). The CDR3 region is CASSSLGGITYEQYF.

The chain joins TRBV7-6 to TRBJ2-7; TCRdb's D call, TRBD1, is unchecked because there is no DNA. The CDR3 sequence is 14 residues long. From germline, CDR1 is SGHVS and CDR2 FNYEAQ. The CDR3 region is CASSTFTGYGEQYF.

CDR3 region: CASRDRISYEQYF. J is TRBJ2-7 and V is TRBV6-2 or TRBV6-3. Per the germline V gene, CDR1 is MNHEY and CDR2 is SVGEGT. This CDR3 comprises 13 residues.

The chain recombines TRBV20-1 with TRBJ2-7; the TCRdb D gene call, TRBD2, has no DNA to confirm it. The CDR3 contains 14 residues. In germline, CDR1 is DFQATT, CDR2 SNEGSKA (reference sequence). CDR3 in amino acids: CSASGLDGVYEQYF.

The chain uses TRBV20-1 and TRBJ1-2. The V gene's germline CDR1 is DFQATT and CDR2 SNEGSKA (reference sequence). The CDR3 runs to 14 residues. CDR3 amino acids: CSARDLENSYGYTF.

The V call is TRBV4-3, the J call TRBJ2-3; the TCRdb call, TRBD2, lacks DNA for checking. The CDR3 length is 18 residues. From germline, CDR1 is LGHNA and CDR2 YSLEER. CDR3 region: CASSQGLAGGPSTDTQYF.

V usage is TRBV28 and J usage is TRBJ2-6; TCRdb reports TRBD1, a call that lacks DNA to check it against. CDR1 and CDR2 from the germline V gene are MDHEN and SYDVKM. The CDR3 runs to 16 residues. The CDR3 spells CASSPGESSGANVLTF. The full variable domain, with the rest looked up from reference TRBV28 and TRBJ2-6, is DVKVTQSSRYLVKRTGEKVFLECVQDMDHENMFWYRQDPGLGLRLIYFSYDVKMKEKGDIPEGYSVSREKKERFSLILESASTNQTSMYLCASSPGESSGANVLTFGAGSRLTVL.

The V gene is TRBV15, the J gene TRBJ2-5; the D call from TCRdb, TRBD2, cannot be confirmed without DNA. Germline CDR1 LNHNV, CDR2 YYDKDF (reference sequence). CDR3 length equals 18 residues. The CDR3 here is CATSRDREAGGPRETQYF.

J is TRBJ2-3 and V is TRBV12-3 or TRBV12-4; TCRdb's D call, TRBD2, is unchecked because there is no DNA. This CDR3 contains 14 residues. CDR3: CASSRSGRTDTQYF.

V and J are TRBV10-3 and TRBJ1-3; the TCRdb call, TRBD1, lacks DNA for checking. CDR1 and CDR2 from the germline V gene are ENHRY and SYGVKD. The CDR3 has 13 residues. The CDR3 sequence is CAISQGAGNTIYF.

The chain combines TRBV5-1 with TRBJ2-2; no DNA is available, so the TRBD1 call from TCRdb remains unchecked. The CDR3 runs to 15 residues. Looked up from germline, CDR1 is SGHRS and CDR2 is YFSETQ. CDR3 in amino acids: CASSLAAQGAGELFF.

This chain connects TRBV20-1 to TRBJ2-2; with no DNA, the TCRdb D assignment of TRBD1 cannot be verified. Germline lookup yields CDR1 DFQATT and CDR2 SNEGSKA (reference sequence). This CDR3 region has 15 residues. This CDR3 reads CSARSTGMDTGELFF.

The chain combines TRBV20-1 with TRBJ2-7; TCRdb lists TRBD2, though no DNA is available to test this call. The CDR3 contains 13 residues. Germline loops: CDR1 DFQATT, CDR2 SNEGSKA (reference sequence). The CDR3 loop is CSAQSGLGYEQYF.

The genes are TRBV20-1 and TRBJ1-1; the D call of TRBD1 rests on TCRdb alone, since no DNA is present to check it. The germline CDR1 and CDR2 sequences are DFQATT and SNEGSKA (reference sequence). The CDR3 length is 15 residues. CDR3 sequence reads: CSARDIKGLWTEALF.

V is TRBV20-1 and J is TRBJ1-1. CDR1 and CDR2 (germline): DFQATT, SNEGSKA (reference sequence). This CDR3 has 12 amino acids. CDR3 sequence: CSARSLDTEAFF.

This clonotype is classed as medium-sized by frequency. The chain links TRBV20-1 to TRBJ1-2; the D call of TRBD1 rests on TCRdb alone, since no DNA is present to check it. Germline loops: CDR1 DFQATT, CDR2 SNEGSKA (reference sequence). The CDR3 has 13 residues. CDR3 sequence reads: CSARDPTAQGYTF.

The chain combines TRBV20-1 with TRBJ2-1; TCRdb picks TRBD1, but there is no DNA to check that call. The germline CDR1 and CDR2 sequences are DFQATT and SNEGSKA (reference sequence). The CDR3 consists of 15 residues. CDR3 region: CSARRRASSYNEQFF.

By frequency, this clonotype is medium-sized (0.01 to 0.1%). The chain carries TRBV20-1 and TRBJ1-4. CDR3 length equals 16 residues. Germline assignment: CDR1 DFQATT and CDR2 SNEGSKA (reference sequence). The CDR3 reads CSARDLIGGRPEKLFF.

The CDR3 here is CASSYTAGGRQETQYF. The chain is built from TRBV6-5 and TRBJ2-5; the D gene TCRdb calls, TRBD2, cannot be checked with no DNA. The CDR3 is made up of 16 amino acids. CDR1 and CDR2 from the germline V gene are MNHEY and SVGAGI.

This chain's CDR3 is CASSSVSSNQPQHF. The chain uses TRBV11-2 and TRBJ1-5. Germline V lookup: CDR1 SGHAT, CDR2 FQNNGV. The CDR3 sequence is 14 residues long. The full variable domain, completed using reference TRBV11-2 and TRBJ1-5, is EAGVAQSPRYKIIEKRQSVAFWCNPISGHATLYWYQQILGQGPKLLIQFQNNGVVDDSQLPKDRFSAERLKGVDSTLKIQPAKLEDSAVYLCASSSVSSNQPQHFGDGTRLSIL.

CDR3 region: CASSPTRPGQGADTQYF. The chain is built from TRBV7-8 and TRBJ2-3; the TCRdb D gene call, TRBD1, has no DNA to confirm it. The V gene's germline CDR1 is SGHVS and CDR2 FQNEAQ. The CDR3 is 17 residues long.

The V call is TRBV7-9, the J call TRBJ1-2. The CDR3 has 13 residues. Germline CDR1 reads SEHNR; CDR2 reads FQNEAQ (reference sequence). The CDR3 loop reads CASSLSGSYGYTF.

This clonotype ranks as medium-sized (0.01 to 0.1%) in terms of frequency. The J gene is TRBJ1-4, the V gene TRBV27; TCRdb lists TRBD1, though no DNA is available to test this call. The CDR3 contains 14 residues. The V gene's germline CDR1 is MNHEY and CDR2 SMNVEV (reference sequence). CDR3 in amino acids: CASSFEAQNEKLFF.

This rearrangement joins TRBV6-6 to TRBJ2-7; TCRdb proposes TRBD1, but this gene call is untestable without DNA. This CDR3 region has 13 residues. Germline CDR1 MNHNY, CDR2 SVGAGI (reference sequence). The chain's CDR3 is CASSWGTAYEQYF.

The V call is TRBV19, the J call TRBJ2-3; TCRdb outputs TRBD2, but without DNA this stays unchecked. Germline CDR1 and CDR2: LNHDA and SQIVND (reference sequence). The CDR3 sequence is 15 residues long. The CDR3 protein is CASSMNSGGPDTQYF.